This entry features one TCR beta chain sequence. This record belongs to a study of shared T cell receptors in the human thymus. Clones were sequenced by immunoSEQ multiplex PCR, and TCRdb holds only the in-frame ones, with some missing. This table has under 700,000 clones, around 82% appearing once. The CDR3 loop spans 15 amino acids. The V gene lost 5 bases and the J gene lost 5 bases, with 17 bases spanning the gap. Germline lookup yields CDR1 MNHEY and CDR2 SMNVEV (reference sequence). The same specimen was also included in a second study, on human thymus T cells.

The sequenced material came from thymocytes. The source of this sequence is a boy under two years old with a congenital heart defect. The V gene is TRBV27, the J gene TRBJ2-3, with a possible D match to TRBD1 (6 bases). The CDR3 DNA reads TGTGCCAGCAGTCAGCACCTACAGGGTCGAGATACGCAGTATTTT. Its protein is CASSQHLQGRDTQYF.